This TCR beta chain comes out of a study of beta chain features in type 1 diabetes (dated by TCRdb to 2016 to 2019). Describing the broader study: Patients and healthy donors did not differ in mean age, gender distribution, total cell number or subset yield. A total of under 140,000,000 sorted cells were examined across all samples, and the number of cells per subset was strongly correlated with RNA yield. The study compared the TCRB repertoires of sorted circulating CD4+ T cell subsets in recently diagnosed type 1 diabetes patients with those in matched healthy donors. Naive and central memory subsets were obtained from all 30 or so donors, but regulatory and stem cell-like memory subsets were isolated from only 8 patients and roughly eight healthy donors. Overall study results and their limits: Naive, central memory and regulatory TCRB repertoires appeared to be more alike among patients than among healthy donors. Because cDNA rather than genomic DNA was sequenced, highly expressing activated cells could have been over-represented, although no difference in activation and CD3 levels was found between groups. In all four CD4+ subsets, TCRB CDR3 length was moderately but significantly shorter in type 1 diabetes patients. At VDJ recombination sites, patients with type 1 diabetes made fewer insertions and deleted more nucleotides, a pattern implying thymic rearrangement abnormalities. PCR may preferentially amplify shorter templates, but because patient and control samples were amplified and corrected together, any resulting skew would affect both groups equally. Because the HLA sub-analyses included only small numbers of individuals, any influence of HLA type on TCRB rearrangement was left unresolved.

From V the trimming removes 0 bases and from J it removes 2 bases, while the gene matches leave 6 bases of the junction unaccounted for. The germline V gene supplies CDR1 MGHRA and CDR2 YSYEKL. The CDR3 spans 17 residues, from the cysteine through the phenylalanine. Of all the DNA, just the CDR3 is kept, 51 bases in frame from base 1. In the case of this clone: Its antigen is currently not known. No qualities accompany the bases; no much larger clone lies one base away.

The High Capacity cDNA Reverse Transcription Kit was used to reverse transcribe all of the isolated RNA, meaning that expressed TCRB transcripts were what got sequenced. Deep immunoSEQ sequencing was applied to naive, central memory and regulatory T cell samples, giving an average of about 3.57 million total reads per sample. Sorted cells were lysed in RLT buffer and RNA was extracted with DNase-treated RNeasy Micro or Mini kits, depending on cell number. To prevent cross-contamination, every cell subset was processed on its own, while patient and healthy donor samples were processed together. The immunoSEQ multiplex PCR was used to amplify TCRB sequences from cDNA, generating 87-bp fragments that spanned the CDR3 region. Sequencing of the amplicons was performed on the Illumina HiSeq platform. For the original study's pipeline: PCR bias was corrected computationally using synthetic template baselines, and reads within Hamming distance 2 were collapsed, with unmergeable singletons discarded. Reads were aligned against IMGT to assign V, D and J genes, CDR3 length and insertions or deletions at six rearrangement sites. Within each subset, clonotype counts were normalized to sorted cell number, after which true diversity and Gini coefficients were computed with the tcR R package. The overlap coefficient, calculated on TCRB nucleotide sequences, was used to quantify repertoire sharing. Out-of-frame TCRB sequences from naive cells were analyzed to stand in for the pre-selection repertoire. TCRdb provides this immuneACCESS table in a form limited to in-frame rearrangements. Some clones are lacking; in checked studies, under half of them reflect an unresolved V gene, and why the rest are absent is not known. The D gene and trimming were derived from the DNA, and the V and J assignments and clone size from that table. The sample data list a few hundred thousand clones, and approximately 25% of these were observed just once. Roughly 0.011% of the sample is taken by the ten largest.

Each donor gave one peripheral blood draw, roughly 110 mL on average, collected into heparinised tubes. Naive, central memory, regulatory and stem cell-like memory CD4+ T cells were sorted on a BD FACSAria II using a panel including CD45RO, CCR7, CD25, CD127, CD95 and CD27. Purity was above 95% for every sorted population. PBMCs were isolated right away by Lymphoprep density gradient centrifugation and were stained directly, without culture. To minimize batch effects, samples were stained and sorted in pairs, one healthy donor with one patient per experiment. The sequenced sample was naive CD4+ T cells from blood. Sample cell subset or site, as interpreted from the label and publication: true naive CD4+ T cells. The receptor comes from a woman aged 25 to 45 with type 1 diabetes. Recombination linked TRBV4-1 to TRBJ2-1, and 8 bases in between align with TRBD2. The DNA reads TGCGCCAGCAGCCAAGATCCAGCGGGAGACGCCTACAATGAGCAGTTCTTC. Its protein product is CASSQDPAGDAYNEQFF.